Listed below are T cell receptor beta chains from one sample, sequenced in a study of cytomegalovirus exposure and HLA in healthy donors. This table comes from immunoSEQ multiplex PCR, and its TCRdb copy is limited to in-frame clones, with some not included. The table has 76,000 or so clones, 60% to 75% seen once. The sequenced sample consisted of PBMCs. All receptors come from a woman between 40 and 50 years old in good health and CMV-seropositive. The CDR3 runs from the conserved cysteine through the conserved F or W. A D gene is named only where the DNA matches it firmly. Clone size is not always given. Where it is, it says once, few, many or a class for expanded clones.

V gene	clone size	D gene	J gene	CDR3 DNA	CDR3 protein
TRBV7-9	once	TRBD1	TRBJ1-6	TGTGCCAGCAGCGCCCCGGGACAGGGTAATTCACCCCTCCACTTT	CASSAPGQGNSPLHF
TRBV2	NA	NA	TRBJ1-2	TGTGCCAGCAGCCTTCGGGGTGAGGACTATGGCTACACCTTC	CASSLRGEDYGYTF
TRBV10-3	few	TRBD1	TRBJ1-2	TGTGCCATCAGTGACGAGGGGGGGACAGGCTCGGGATACTATGGCTACACCTTC	CAISDEGGTGSGYYGYTF
TRBV28	NA	NA	TRBJ2-7	TGTGCCAGCAGTCTGACAGTCTACGAGCAGTACTTC	CASSLTVYEQYF
TRBV30	NA	TRBD1	TRBJ2-4	TGTGCCTGGAGTGACTATATCGGGACAGTAAACATTCAGTACTTC	CAWSDYIGTVNIQYF
TRBV30	NA	TRBD2	TRBJ2-2	TGTGCCTGGACTTACGGGGGGGCCTTCTCCGGGGAGCTGTTTTTT	CAWTYGGAFSGELFF
TRBV2	NA	TRBD1	TRBJ2-7	TGTGCCAGCATCAAAGCGAGACAGGGGGGCTACGAGCAGTACTTC	CASIKARQGGYEQYF
TRBV30	NA	TRBD1	TRBJ1-2	TGTGCCTGGATCGGGACCCGGACAGGCTATGGCTACACCTTC	CAWIGTRTGYGYTF
TRBV25-1	NA	NA	TRBJ1-1	TGTGCCAGCAGTAACAGGGTAGACACTGAAGCTTTCTTT	CASSNRVDTEAFF
TRBV25-1	NA	NA	TRBJ2-5	TGTGCCAGCAGTGAACCGGGAGTACAAGAGACCCAGTACTTC	CASSEPGVQETQYF
TRBV6-1	NA	NA	TRBJ2-7	TGTGCCAGCACTCAGTCTAGGGGAGAGCAGTACTTC	CASTQSRGEQYF
TRBV28	NA	TRBD2	TRBJ2-7	TGTGCCAGCAGCGGGCCACAGGGCAGGGAAAGAGGACTAGCGGGCTCCTACGAGCAGTACTTC	CASSGPQGRERGLAGSYEQYF
TRBV5-4	NA	TRBD2	TRBJ2-5	TGTGCCAGCAGCACCCCGGGACTAGCGGGGCAAGAGACCCAGTACTTC	CASSTPGLAGQETQYF
TRBV7-8	once	TRBD1	TRBJ2-7	TGTGCCAGCAGCTACCGGGACAGGGTGTACGAGCAGTACTTC	CASSYRDRVYEQYF
TRBV5-5	NA	NA	TRBJ2-5	TGTGCCAGCAGCTCCCCGAGGGGGATCGAGACCCAGTACTTC	CASSSPRGIETQYF
TRBV6-5	few	TRBD1	TRBJ2-7	TGTGCCAGCAGTAAACCGGGACAGGTGACCTACGAGCAGTACTTC	CASSKPGQVTYEQYF
TRBV15	few	TRBD2	TRBJ2-5	TGTGCCACCAGCGAACCACTAGCGGGAGCACGAGAGACCCAGTACTTC	CATSEPLAGARETQYF
TRBV4-2	NA	NA	TRBJ2-7	TGTGCCAGCAGCCAAGAGGGATCCGGGACAATCTACGAGCAGTACTTC	CASSQEGSGTIYEQYF
TRBV6-6	NA	NA	TRBJ2-3	TGTGCCAGCAGCTCAGTCGGGAGCACAGATACGCAGTATTTT	CASSSVGSTDTQYF
TRBV29-1	once	TRBD1	TRBJ2-7	TGCAGCGGGGGACAGAACTACGAGCAGTACTTC	CSGGQNYEQYF
TRBV7-9	NA	TRBD1	TRBJ1-5	TGTGCCAGCAGCCCCGGGACAGGGGTTCAGCCCCAGCATTTT	CASSPGTGVQPQHF
TRBV6-1	NA	TRBD2	TRBJ2-7	TGTGCCAGCGTTCCCGGACTAGCGGGAGGGCGCCAGTACTTC	CASVPGLAGGRQYF
TRBV30	NA	NA	TRBJ2-1	TGTGCCTGGACCAATCCCCTGAGCTCCTACAATGAGCAGTTCTTC	CAWTNPLSSYNEQFF
TRBV9	NA	NA	TRBJ2-1	TGTGCCAGCAGCACTACACAGGGATATGAGCAGTTCTTC	CASSTTQGYEQFF
TRBV5-1	few	TRBD2	TRBJ2-1	TGCGCCAGCAGCTTCGAGGGCGGGGGCAATGAGCAGTTCTTC	CASSFEGGGNEQFF
TRBV7-2	NA	NA	TRBJ1-5	TGTGCCAGCAGCTTTGGTCCAGGGATGCCTAATAGCAATCAGCCCCAGCATTTT	CASSFGPGMPNSNQPQHF
TRBV27	NA	NA	TRBJ2-7	TGTGCCAGCAGTTTATTGCAGGGCTACGAGCAGTACTTC	CASSLLQGYEQYF
TRBV7-3	NA	TRBD1	TRBJ1-1	TGTGCCAGCAGCCCAGGGGACAGACGGAACACTGAAGCTTTCTTT	CASSPGDRRNTEAFF
TRBV6-5	few	NA	TRBJ1-4	TGTGCCAGCAGTGAAGACACGGATTGGGAAAAACTGTTTTTT	CASSEDTDWEKLFF
TRBV11-2	NA	NA	TRBJ1-1	TGTGCCAGCAGCCCAGGGGCCATCGCAACCACTGAAGCTTTCTTT	CASSPGAIATTEAFF
TRBV7-9	NA	NA	TRBJ1-2	TGTGCCAGCAGCTTCGTTAACTATGGCTACACCTTC	CASSFVNYGYTF
TRBV27	once	TRBD1	TRBJ1-4	TGTGCCAGCGGGTCTGGGACAGCTAATGAAAAACTGTTTTTT	CASGSGTANEKLFF
TRBV2	NA	NA	TRBJ2-7	TGTGCCAGCAGTGAAGCGCTAAGTGTCGAGCAGTACTTC	CASSEALSVEQYF
TRBV19	NA	NA	TRBJ1-1	TGTGCCAGTAGTAGCCGGACAGTGAACACTGAAGCTTTCTTT	CASSSRTVNTEAFF
TRBV4-2	NA	TRBD2	TRBJ2-5	TGTGCCAGCAGCCAAGATAGTTTGTCTAGCGGGGCCCAAGAGACCCAGTACTTC	CASSQDSLSSGAQETQYF
TRBV19	NA	TRBD1	TRBJ1-1	TGTGCCAGTAGTATTATTTATGGACAGGCAAACACTGAAGCTTTCTTT	CASSIIYGQANTEAFF
TRBV28	NA	NA	TRBJ1-1	TGTGCCAGCAGTAGGGCCGGGACTCAGACGACTGAAGCTTTCTTT	CASSRAGTQTTEAFF
TRBV5-4	NA	NA	TRBJ1-1	TGTGCCAGCAGCTCGAAAAGGGGGAACACTGAAGCTTTCTTT	CASSSKRGNTEAFF
TRBV7-9	once	NA	TRBJ1-1	TGTGCCAGCAGCTTAGCGGGGGGGGCCGGTACTGAAGCTTTCTTT	CASSLAGGAGTEAFF
TRBV4-2	NA	TRBD1	TRBJ1-3	TGTGCCAGCAGCCACCCAGAGACAGGGAATGGAAACACCATATATTTT	CASSHPETGNGNTIYF